This T cell receptor beta chain was retrieved from a study of PD-L1 blockade in urothelial cancer. Regarding the study as a whole: Clones that were tumor-associated expanded more in the blood of durable-benefit patients at 3 weeks.

Data came from immunoSEQ multiplex PCR; TCRdb stores just in-frame clones and leaves some out. The sample carries tens of thousands of clones, around 86% recorded once. The germline V gene has CDR1 SEHNR and CDR2 FQNEAQ (reference sequence). The CDR3 spans 15 residues. Trimming removed 2 bases from V and 6 bases from J, with 13 bases in between. Time point given: peripheral blood 6 weeks after treatment start. The sample holds one count of this clone. Its antigen is unidentified. V and J are TRBV7-9 and TRBJ1-4; TRBD1 is a possible D gene (5 bases). This receptor was identified in a man aged 55-75 years with urothelial cancer. The specimen comprised PBMCs, sampled around atezolizumab (anti-PD-L1) treatment. The CDR3 spells CASSLQEQADEKLFF. Here the CDR3 DNA reads TGTGCCAGCAGCTTACAGGAACAGGCCGATGAAAAACTGTTTTTT.